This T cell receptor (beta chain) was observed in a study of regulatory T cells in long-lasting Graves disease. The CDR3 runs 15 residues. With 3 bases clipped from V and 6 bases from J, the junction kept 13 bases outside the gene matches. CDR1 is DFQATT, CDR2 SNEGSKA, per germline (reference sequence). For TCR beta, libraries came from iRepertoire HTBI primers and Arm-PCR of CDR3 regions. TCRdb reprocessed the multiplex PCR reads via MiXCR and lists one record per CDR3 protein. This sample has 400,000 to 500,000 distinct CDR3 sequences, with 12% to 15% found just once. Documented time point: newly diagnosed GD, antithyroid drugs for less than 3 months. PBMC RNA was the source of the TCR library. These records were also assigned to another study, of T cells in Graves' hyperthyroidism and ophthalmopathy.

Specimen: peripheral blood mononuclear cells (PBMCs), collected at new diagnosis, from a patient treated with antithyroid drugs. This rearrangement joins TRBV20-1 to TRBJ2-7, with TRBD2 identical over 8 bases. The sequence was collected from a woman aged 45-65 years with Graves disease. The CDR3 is CSARIPGLVLSEQYF. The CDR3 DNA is TGCAGTGCTAGGATACCGGGACTAGTCCTATCCGAGCAGTACTTC.